Each of the 24 T cell receptor beta chains below was sequenced from the same sample in a study of OX40 agonist ivuxolimab in advanced cancers. The data were produced by immunoSEQ multiplex PCR, yet TCRdb's version contains in-frame clones alone and is incomplete. The top ten clones hold 0.8% to 1% of a sample with some 30,000 clones, roughly 89% of them seen once. Material: CD4+ or CD8+ T cells sorted from blood, obtained in a trial of the OX40 agonist ivuxolimab. The receptors were gathered from an adult with an advanced solid tumor such as melanoma, head and neck, liver or kidney cancer.

V gene TRBV7-2 combines with J gene TRBJ1-3, with D uncertain. Germline values: CDR1 SGHTA, CDR2 FQGNSA. This CDR3 has 15 amino acids. V shed 3 bases and J shed 4 bases, with 13 bases lying between them. CDR3 DNA: TGTGCCAGCAGCTTGGGCCCTCAAGCAGGAAACACCATATATTTT. Its protein is CASSLGPQAGNTIYF.

The chain employs TRBV2 and TRBJ2-5, with TRBD2 as a possible D gene (6 bases). The germline V gene encodes CDR1 SNHLY and CDR2 FYNNEI. Trimming took 4 bases from V and 1 from J, leaving 10 bases between them. The CDR3 is made up of 14 amino acids. This chain's CDR3 is CASSAGSGQETQYF. The DNA for the CDR3 is TGTGCCAGCAGTGCTGGTAGCGGCCAAGAGACCCAGTACTTC.

This clone was recorded only once. This chain links TRBV6-5 with TRBJ1-1; D is undetermined. CDR3 length equals 15 residues. V gave up 5 bases and J gave up 1 base, with 14 bases separating them. The V gene's germline CDR1 is MNHEY and CDR2 SVGAGI. CDR3 DNA: TGTGCCAGCAGTCGCCACGATTACAGGAACACTGAAGCTTTCTTT. This encodes CASSRHDYRNTEAFF.

This clone has only one observation. This chain joins TRBV10-3 and TRBJ1-2; 12 bases match TRBD1. This CDR3 contains 16 residues. Germline values: CDR1 ENHRY, CDR2 SYGVKD. The J segment lost 5 bases and the V segment lost 2 bases, leaving 6 bases of the junction unmatched. The CDR3 protein is CAISEGTGGEMYGYTF. CDR3 DNA: TGTGCCATCAGTGAGGGGACAGGGGGCGAAATGTATGGCTACACCTTC.

This clone has just a few counts. The chain is built from TRBV6-5 and TRBJ1-3; D gene uncertain. The CDR3 consists of 15 residues. CDR1 and CDR2 (germline): MNHEY, SVGAGI. V was cut by 2 bases and J by 0 bases, with 8 bases left in between. CDR3 loop: CASSYGGISGNTIYF. In DNA form, the CDR3 reads TGTGCCAGCAGTTACGGCGGCATCTCTGGAAACACCATATATTTT.

The chain couples TRBV28 to TRBJ1-2; the D is unclear. The CDR3 consists of 13 residues. Looked up from germline, CDR1 is MDHEN and CDR2 is SYDVKM. V was clipped by 5 bases and J by 7 bases, with 14 bases between them. The CDR3 protein is CASSPDLPRGYTF. In nucleotides, the CDR3 is TGTGCCAGCAGTCCGGATCTACCGCGTGGCTACACCTTC.

The chain combines TRBV28 with TRBJ2-5; tentative D call: TRBD2 (6 bases). CDR1 is MDHEN, CDR2 SYDVKM, per germline. This CDR3 is 14 amino acids long. V lost 6 bases to trimming and J lost 2 bases, with 13 bases between them. CDR3 in DNA: TGTGCCAGCAGCCCTTGGGGAGGACAAGAGACCCAGTACTTC. The encoded protein is CASSPWGGQETQYF.

This chain uses TRBV5-4 with TRBJ2-3; 14 positions match TRBD2. The CDR3 length is 17 residues. V trimming: 4 bases; J trimming: 1 base; junction bases outside the gene matches: 5. CDR1 SGHNT and CDR2 YYREEE come from the germline V gene (reference sequence). Here the CDR3 reads CASSLRGLAGGTDTQYF. CDR3 bases: TGTGCCAGCAGCCTGCGGGGACTAGCGGGAGGCACAGATACGCAGTATTTT.

J is TRBJ2-5 and V is TRBV11-2; no definite D call. This CDR3 comprises 15 residues. Deletions cut 0 bases from V and 8 bases from J, with 16 bases between. Germline lookup yields CDR1 SGHAT and CDR2 FQNNGV. Written as DNA, the CDR3 is TGTGCCAGCAGCTTAGATAGGACCCCTATTATAACCCAGTACTTC. The encoded protein is CASSLDRTPIITQYF.

The J gene is TRBJ1-1, the V gene TRBV2, with 7 bases identical to TRBD1. This CDR3 contains 13 residues. The germline CDR1 and CDR2 sequences are SNHLY and FYNNEI. J was trimmed by 5 bases and V by 10 bases; bases with no gene match: 10. The CDR3 reads CATTGQRDTEAFF. The CDR3 DNA sequence: TGTGCCACCACGGGACAGAGGGATACTGAAGCTTTCTTT.

This sequence joins TRBV5-6 and TRBJ2-1, with TRBD2 matching 12 bases. The V gene end was trimmed by 4 bases and the J gene end by 9 bases; junction bases not matched to a gene: 8. The CDR3 covers 15 residues. Germline loops: CDR1 SGHDT, CDR2 YYEEEE. This CDR3 is CASSMTLAGGLEQFF. CDR3 DNA sequence: TGTGCCAGCAGCATGACTCTAGCGGGGGGGCTTGAGCAGTTCTTC.

The V gene is TRBV29-1, the J gene TRBJ2-1; the match to TRBD2 covers 14 bases. Germline V gives CDR1 SQVTM, CDR2 ANQGSEA. The CDR3 extends over 14 amino acids. V lost 5 bases, J lost 4 bases, and 1 base stayed unmatched. CDR3 in DNA: TGCAGCGTTTGGACTAGCGGGGGGTACAATGAGCAGTTCTTC. The encoded protein is CSVWTSGGYNEQFF.

This clone was picked up one time. The chain combines TRBV6-6 with TRBJ1-5; D not certain. Germline CDR1 and CDR2: MNHNY and SVGAGI (reference sequence). V lost 6 bases and J lost 11, with 14 bases in between. There are 12 residues in the CDR3. The CDR3 DNA reads as TGTGCCAGCAGCGGCGAAAATTCGGCCCAGCATTTT. This encodes CASSGENSAQHF.

This chain uses TRBV4-1 with TRBJ2-7, with 10 bases identical to TRBD2. The J segment lost 7 bases and the V segment lost 0 bases, leaving 6 bases of the junction unmatched. The CDR3 consists of 15 residues. Germline CDR1 and CDR2: MGHRA and YSYEKL. CDR3 nucleotides: TGCGCCAGCAGCCAAGAATTAGCGGGGGGTAGAGAGCAGTACTTC. Translated: CASSQELAGGREQYF.

The J gene is TRBJ1-6, the V gene TRBV5-4; D gene uncertain. The germline CDR1 and CDR2 sequences are SGHNT and YYREEE (reference sequence). The CDR3 is 15 amino acids. The ends were cut back, 4 bases at V and 10 bases at J, with 18 bases in the middle. Here the CDR3 DNA reads TGTGCCAGCAGCCCCCAAGTGGCAGCGAACTCACCCCTCCACTTT. It codes for CASSPQVAANSPLHF. The full variable domain, with the rest looked up from reference TRBV5-4 and TRBJ1-6, is ETGVTQSPTHLIKTRGQQVTLRCSSQSGHNTVSWYQQALGQGPQFIFQYYREEENGRGNFPPRFSGLQFPNYSSELNVNALELDDSALYLCASSPQVAANSPLHFGNGTRLTVT.

The CDR3 DNA sequence: TGTGCCAGCGGACAGGCCGCACAAGAGACCCAGTACTTC. Amino acids: CASGQAAQETQYF. The chain has TRBV18 and TRBJ2-5; TRBD1 matches at 7 bases. The CDR3 sequence is 13 residues long. Germline values: CDR1 KGHSH, CDR2 LQKENI. J gave up 2 bases and V 8 bases, and 5 bases lay outside the gene matches.

J is TRBJ2-7 and V is TRBV6-1, with D unclear. Trimming removed 6 bases at V and 7 bases at J, with 10 bases between. Germline-derived CDR1 and CDR2 are MNHNS and SASEGT. The CDR3 is 11 residues long. The CDR3 nucleotides read TGTGCCAGCAGACTGACCGGGGAGCAGTACTTC. This codes for CASRLTGEQYF.

This chain links TRBV5-6 with TRBJ2-7; D is perhaps TRBD1 (6 bases). Trimming removed 9 bases from V and 3 bases from J, with 22 bases in between. Germline V gene data show CDR1 as SGHDT and CDR2 as YYEEEE. The CDR3 length is 15 residues. CDR3 in DNA: TGTGCCAAAAATGAGTATGGAAGGACAGACTACGAGCAGTACTTC. As protein: CAKNEYGRTDYEQYF.

The V gene is TRBV30, the J gene TRBJ1-5, with a possible D match to TRBD1 (5 bases). Germline CDR1 GTSNPN, CDR2 SVGIG (reference sequence). This CDR3 is built from 13 residues. Trimming shortened V by 3 bases and J by 3 bases, and 9 bases separated the two germline ends. The chain's CDR3 is CAWRAGPNQPQHF. The CDR3 nucleotides are TGTGCCTGGAGAGCAGGGCCCAATCAGCCCCAGCATTTT. The entire variable domain, with the rest obtained from reference TRBV30 and TRBJ1-5, is as follows: SQTIHQWPATLVQPVGSPLSLECTVEGTSNPNLYWYRQAAGRGLQLLFYSVGIGQISSEVPQNLSASRPQDRQFILSSKKLLLSDSGFYLCAWRAGPNQPQHFGDGTRLSIL.

Comment on this clone: Mismatch with germline at one junction end may stem from a read error. The chain joins TRBV2 to TRBJ2-5; D unresolved. The length of the CDR3 is 15 residues. Germline values: CDR1 SNHLY, CDR2 FYNNEI. The CDR3 bases are TGTGCCAGCGGAGAACAGAGTGTTGCCCAAGGGACCCAGTACTTC. It is translated as CASGEQSVAQGTQYF.

The chain joins TRBV30 to TRBJ2-5; the D is unclear. The CDR3 consists of 11 residues. V was clipped by 2 bases and J by 3 bases, with 4 bases between them. Germline values: CDR1 GTSNPN, CDR2 SVGIG (reference sequence). CDR3 residues: CAWSLEETQYF. CDR3 DNA sequence: TGTGCCTGGAGTCTCGAAGAGACCCAGTACTTC.

This clone was observed a single time. This chain joins TRBV2 and TRBJ1-1; TRBD1 agrees at 7 bases. The V and J ends lost 0 bases and 12 bases, in that order; junction bases with no gene match: 13. CDR1 and CDR2 from the germline V gene are SNHLY and FYNNEI. The CDR3 has 15 residues. CDR3 DNA sequence: TGTGCCAGCAGTGAAGCGCCGGCGGTAGACAGGGAGACTTTCTTT. Encoded protein: CASSEAPAVDRETFF.

This rearrangement joins TRBV2 to TRBJ1-2; D uncertain. This CDR3 region has 17 residues. Trimming pared 0 bases from V and 4 bases from J, leaving 18 bases between. The germline gives CDR1 SNHLY, CDR2 FYNNEI. This CDR3 reads CASSEARPQAIPYGYTF. The CDR3 DNA reads as TGTGCCAGCAGTGAAGCACGGCCCCAGGCCATTCCCTATGGCTACACCTTC. The complete variable domain, with remaining parts taken from reference TRBV2 and TRBJ1-2, reads EPEVTQTPSHQVTQMGQEVILRCVPISNHLYFYWYRQILGQKVEFLVSFYNNEISEKSEIFDDQFSVERPDGSNFTLKIRSTKLEDSAMYFCASSEARPQAIPYGYTFGSGTRLTVV.

V is TRBV6-1 and J is TRBJ1-1; D is possibly TRBD1 (6 bases). The CDR3 has 13 amino acids. Deletions cut 3 bases from V and 5 bases from J, with 10 bases between. Germline assignment: CDR1 MNHNS and CDR2 SASEGT. CDR3 amino acids: CASSDRGETEAFF. DNA for the CDR3: TGTGCCAGCAGTGACAGGGGAGAGACTGAAGCTTTCTTT.